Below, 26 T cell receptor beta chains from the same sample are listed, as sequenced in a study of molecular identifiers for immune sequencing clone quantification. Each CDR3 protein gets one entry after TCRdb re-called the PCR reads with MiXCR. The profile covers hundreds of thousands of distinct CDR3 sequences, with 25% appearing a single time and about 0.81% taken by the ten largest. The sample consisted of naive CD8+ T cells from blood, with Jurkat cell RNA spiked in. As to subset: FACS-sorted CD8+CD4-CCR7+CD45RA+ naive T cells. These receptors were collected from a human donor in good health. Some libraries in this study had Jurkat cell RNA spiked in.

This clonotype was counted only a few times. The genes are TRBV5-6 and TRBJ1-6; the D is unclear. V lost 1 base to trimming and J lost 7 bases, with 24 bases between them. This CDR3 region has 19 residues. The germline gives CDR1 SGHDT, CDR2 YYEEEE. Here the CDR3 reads CASSLITIPAGRKNSPLHF. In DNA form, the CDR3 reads TGTGCCAGCAGCTTGATAACGATCCCGGCAGGCAGGAAGAATTCACCCCTCCACTTT.

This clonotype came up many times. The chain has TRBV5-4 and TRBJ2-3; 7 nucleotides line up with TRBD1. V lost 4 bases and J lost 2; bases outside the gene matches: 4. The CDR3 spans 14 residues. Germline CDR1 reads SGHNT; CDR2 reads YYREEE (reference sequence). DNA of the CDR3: TGTGCCAGCAGCGGGACAGAATCCACAGATACGCAGTATTTT. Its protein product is CASSGTESTDTQYF.

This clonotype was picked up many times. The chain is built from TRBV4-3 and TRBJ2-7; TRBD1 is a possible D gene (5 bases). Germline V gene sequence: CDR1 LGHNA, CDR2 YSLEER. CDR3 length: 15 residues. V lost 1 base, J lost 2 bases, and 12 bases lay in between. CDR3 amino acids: CASSQAEGVAYEQYF. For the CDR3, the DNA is TGCGCCAGCAGCCAAGCGGAAGGGGTGGCCTACGAGCAGTACTTC.

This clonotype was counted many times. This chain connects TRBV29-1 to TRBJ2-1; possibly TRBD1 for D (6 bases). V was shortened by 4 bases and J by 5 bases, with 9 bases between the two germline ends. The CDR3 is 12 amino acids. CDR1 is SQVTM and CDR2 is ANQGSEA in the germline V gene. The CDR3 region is CSVVTGHNEQFF. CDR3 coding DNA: TGCAGCGTTGTAACAGGGCACAATGAGCAGTTCTTC.

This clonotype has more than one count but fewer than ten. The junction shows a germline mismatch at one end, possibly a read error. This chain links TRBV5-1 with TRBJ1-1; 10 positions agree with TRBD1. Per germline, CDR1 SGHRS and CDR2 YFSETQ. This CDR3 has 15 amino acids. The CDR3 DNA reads TGCGTCAGCAGCTTGTGGACAGGGGGTCGACCTGAAGCTTTCTTT. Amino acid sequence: CVSSLWTGGRPEAFF.

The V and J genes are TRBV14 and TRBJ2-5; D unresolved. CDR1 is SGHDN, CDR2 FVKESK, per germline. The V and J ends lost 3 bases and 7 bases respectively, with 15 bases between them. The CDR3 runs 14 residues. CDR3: CASSHRAAEGTQYF. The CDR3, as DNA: TGTGCCAGCAGCCATAGGGCAGCAGAAGGGACCCAGTACTTC.

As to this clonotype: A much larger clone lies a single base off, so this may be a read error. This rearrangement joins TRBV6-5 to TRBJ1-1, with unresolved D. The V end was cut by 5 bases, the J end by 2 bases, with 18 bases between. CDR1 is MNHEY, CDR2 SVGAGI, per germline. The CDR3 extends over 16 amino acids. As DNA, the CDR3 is TGTGCCAGCAGTCCTCGTCAGGATAGTTTTAACACTGAAGCTTTCTTT. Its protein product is CASSPRQDSFNTEAFF.

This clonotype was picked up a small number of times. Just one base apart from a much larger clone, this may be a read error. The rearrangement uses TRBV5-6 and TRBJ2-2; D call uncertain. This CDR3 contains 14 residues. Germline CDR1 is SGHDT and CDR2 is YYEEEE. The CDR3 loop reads CASSLATNAGELFF. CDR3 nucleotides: TGTGCCAGCAGCTTGGCGACGAACGCCGGGGAGCTGTTTTTT.

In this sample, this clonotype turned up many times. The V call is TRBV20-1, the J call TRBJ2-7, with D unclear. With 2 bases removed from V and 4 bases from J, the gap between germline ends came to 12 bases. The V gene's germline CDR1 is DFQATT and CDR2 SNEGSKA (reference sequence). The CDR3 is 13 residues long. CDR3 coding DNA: TGCAGTGCTAGACTCCCCTCCCATTACGAGCAGTACTTC. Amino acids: CSARLPSHYEQYF.

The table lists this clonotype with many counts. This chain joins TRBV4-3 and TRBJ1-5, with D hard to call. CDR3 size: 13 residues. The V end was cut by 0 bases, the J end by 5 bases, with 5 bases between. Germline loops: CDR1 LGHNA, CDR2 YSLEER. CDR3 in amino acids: CASSQEFDQPQHF. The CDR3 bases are TGCGCCAGCAGCCAAGAGTTCGATCAGCCCCAGCATTTT.

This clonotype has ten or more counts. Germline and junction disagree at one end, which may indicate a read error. The CDR3 here is CASSQGLNEQFF. The CDR3 coding sequence is TGTGCCAGCAGCCAGGGATTGAATGAGCAGTTCTTC. This rearrangement joins TRBV4-1 to TRBJ2-1; possibly TRBD1 for D (5 bases). The CDR3 consists of 12 residues. Germline CDR1 reads MGHRA; CDR2 reads YSYEKL.

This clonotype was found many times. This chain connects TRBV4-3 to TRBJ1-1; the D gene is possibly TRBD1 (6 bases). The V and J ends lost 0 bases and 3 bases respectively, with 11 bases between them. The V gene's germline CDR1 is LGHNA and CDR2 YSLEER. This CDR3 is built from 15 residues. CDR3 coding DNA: TGCGCCAGCAGCCAAGAGTGGAGGGGGGACACTGAAGCTTTCTTT. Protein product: CASSQEWRGDTEAFF.

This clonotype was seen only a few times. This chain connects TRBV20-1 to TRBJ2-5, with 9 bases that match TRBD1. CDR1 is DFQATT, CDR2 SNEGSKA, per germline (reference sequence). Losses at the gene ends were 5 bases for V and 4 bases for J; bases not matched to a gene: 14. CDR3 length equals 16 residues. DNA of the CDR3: TGCAGTGCTCGACCCCCCGGGACAGGGCGACGAGAGACCCAGTACTTC. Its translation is CSARPPGTGRRETQYF.

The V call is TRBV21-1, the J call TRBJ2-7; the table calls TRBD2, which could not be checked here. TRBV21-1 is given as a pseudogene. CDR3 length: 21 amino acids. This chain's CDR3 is CASSPSRRNPFRVFSFSEQYF. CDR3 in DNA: TGTGCCAGCAGCCCAAGCAGAAGAAATCCCTTCCGCGTTTTCTCGTTTAGCGAGCAGTACTTC.

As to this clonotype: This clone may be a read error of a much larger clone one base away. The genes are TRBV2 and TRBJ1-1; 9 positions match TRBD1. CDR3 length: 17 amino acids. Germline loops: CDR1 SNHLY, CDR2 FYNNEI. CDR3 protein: CASRAGQGIFWNTGAFF. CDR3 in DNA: TGTGCCAGCAGGGCCGGACAGGGGATTTTCTGGAACACTGGAGCTTTCTTT. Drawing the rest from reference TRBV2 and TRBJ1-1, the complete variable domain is EPEVTQTPSHQVTQMGQEVILRCVPISNHLYFYWYRQILGQKVEFLVSFYNNEISEKSEIFDDQFSVERPDGSNFTLKIRSTKLEDSAMYFCASRAGQGIFWNTGAFFGQGTRLTVV.

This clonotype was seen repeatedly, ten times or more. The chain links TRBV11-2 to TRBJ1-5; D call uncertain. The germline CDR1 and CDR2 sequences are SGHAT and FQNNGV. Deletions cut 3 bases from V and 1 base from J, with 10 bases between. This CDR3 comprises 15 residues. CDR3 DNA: TGTGCCAGCAGCTTTTTAACGGGGAGCAATCAGCCCCAGCATTTT. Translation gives CASSFLTGSNQPQHF.

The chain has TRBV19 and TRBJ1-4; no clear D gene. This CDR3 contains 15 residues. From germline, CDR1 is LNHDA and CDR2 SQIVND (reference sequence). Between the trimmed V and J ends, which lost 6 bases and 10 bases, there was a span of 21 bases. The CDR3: CASSPFEGEFGKLFF. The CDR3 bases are TGTGCCAGTAGCCCCTTCGAGGGTGAGTTTGGAAAACTGTTTTTT.

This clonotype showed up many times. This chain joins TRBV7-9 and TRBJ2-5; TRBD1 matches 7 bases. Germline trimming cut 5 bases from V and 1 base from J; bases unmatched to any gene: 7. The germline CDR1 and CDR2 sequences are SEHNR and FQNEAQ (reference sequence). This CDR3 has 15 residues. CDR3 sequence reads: CASSPPTGAQETQYF. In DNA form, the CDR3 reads TGTGCCAGCAGCCCCCCCACAGGGGCCCAAGAGACCCAGTACTTC.

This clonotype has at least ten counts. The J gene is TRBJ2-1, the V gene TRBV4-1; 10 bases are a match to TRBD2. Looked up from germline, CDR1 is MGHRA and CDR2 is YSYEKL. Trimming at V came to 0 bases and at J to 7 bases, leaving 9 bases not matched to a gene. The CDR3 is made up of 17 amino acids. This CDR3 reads CASSQDPTSGRQNEQFF. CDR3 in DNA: TGCGCCAGCAGCCAAGACCCGACTAGCGGGCGACAAAATGAGCAGTTCTTC.

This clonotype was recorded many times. The DNA of the CDR3 is TGTGCCAGCAGCCTGGGACCTCATCCTACCGATGAGCAGTTCTTC. This encodes CASSLGPHPTDEQFF. The genes are TRBV7-8 and TRBJ2-1; D tentatively reads TRBD1 or TRBD2 (5 bases each). Germline-derived CDR1 and CDR2 are SGHVS and FQNEAQ. V lost 5 bases and J 8 bases, leaving 19 bases between the germline ends. This CDR3 is built from 15 residues.

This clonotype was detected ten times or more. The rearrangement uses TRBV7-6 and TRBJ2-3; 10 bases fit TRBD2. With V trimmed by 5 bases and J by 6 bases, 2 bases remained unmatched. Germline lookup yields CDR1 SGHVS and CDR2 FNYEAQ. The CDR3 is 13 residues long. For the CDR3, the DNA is TGTGCCAGCAGCCCTAGCGGGGGTGATACGCAGTATTTT. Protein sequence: CASSPSGGDTQYF. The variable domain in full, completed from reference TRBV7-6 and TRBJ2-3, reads GAGVSQSPRYKVTKRGQDVALRCDPISGHVSLYWYRQALGQGPEFLTYFNYEAQQDKSGLPNDRFSAERPEGSISTLTIQRTEQRDSAMYRCASSPSGGDTQYFGPGTRLTVL.

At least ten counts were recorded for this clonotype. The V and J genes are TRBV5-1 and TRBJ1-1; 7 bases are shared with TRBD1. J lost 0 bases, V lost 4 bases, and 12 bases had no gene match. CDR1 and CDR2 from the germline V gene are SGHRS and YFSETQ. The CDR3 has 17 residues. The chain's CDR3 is CASSRSPTGPMNTEAFF. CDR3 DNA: TGCGCCAGCAGCAGATCCCCGACAGGGCCCATGAACACTGAAGCTTTCTTT.

The CDR3 DNA reads TGCGCCAGCAGCTTCCTTTACAGGGACGAGCAGTACTTC. It specifies CASSFLYRDEQYF. The rearrangement joins TRBV5-1 to TRBJ2-7; D is possibly TRBD1 (6 bases). The length of the CDR3 is 13 residues. Germline V lookup: CDR1 SGHRS, CDR2 YFSETQ. With 2 bases removed from V and 5 bases from J, the gap between germline ends came to 11 bases.

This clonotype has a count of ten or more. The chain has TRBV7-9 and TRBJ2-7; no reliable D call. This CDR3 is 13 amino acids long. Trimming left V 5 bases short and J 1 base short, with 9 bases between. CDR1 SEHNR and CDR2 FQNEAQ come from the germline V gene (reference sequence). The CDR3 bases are TGTGCCAGCAGCCTGCAAGCTTCCTACGAGCAGTACTTC. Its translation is CASSLQASYEQYF. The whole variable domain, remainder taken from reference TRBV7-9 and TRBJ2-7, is DTGVSQNPRHKITKRGQNVTFRCDPISEHNRLYWYRQTLGQGPEFLTYFQNEAQLEKSRLLSDRFSAERPKGSFSTLEIQRTEQGDSAMYLCASSLQASYEQYFGPGTRLTVT.

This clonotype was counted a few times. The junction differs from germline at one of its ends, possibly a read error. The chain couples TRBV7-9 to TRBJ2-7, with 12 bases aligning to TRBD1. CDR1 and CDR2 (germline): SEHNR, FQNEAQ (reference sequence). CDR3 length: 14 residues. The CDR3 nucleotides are TGTGCCAGCAGCTTGGGACAGGGGGCGGACGAGCGGTACTTC. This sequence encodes CASSLGQGADERYF.

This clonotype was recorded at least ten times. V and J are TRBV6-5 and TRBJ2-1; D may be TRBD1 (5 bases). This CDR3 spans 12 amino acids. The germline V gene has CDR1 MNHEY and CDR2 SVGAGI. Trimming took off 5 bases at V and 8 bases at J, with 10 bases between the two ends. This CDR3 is CASSPDSDEQFF. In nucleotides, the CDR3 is TGTGCCAGCAGTCCAGACAGCGATGAGCAGTTCTTC.